This T cell receptor beta chain derives from a study of blood T cell repertoires in COVID-19. Germline V gene data show CDR1 as SGHTA and CDR2 as FQGNSA. The length of the CDR3 is 14 residues. V lost 5 bases to trimming and J lost 3 bases; unmatched junction nucleotides: 5. As processed by the authors: Scientists estimated how many nucleated cells there were by amplifying reference gene primers. The assay was immunoSEQ multiplex PCR, and TCRdb's table has in-frame clones only and misses some. The DNA was the basis for D and trimming; V, J and clone size are from that table. The sample carries about 43,000 clones, over 80% recorded once.

Material: peripheral blood. The chain couples TRBV7-2 to TRBJ2-7; 9 positions agree with TRBD2. The sequence was obtained from a human donor in a cohort sampled during active COVID-19. The CDR3 here is CASSKTSGNYEQYF. In nucleotides, the CDR3 is TGTGCCAGCAGCAAGACTAGCGGAAACTACGAGCAGTACTTC.